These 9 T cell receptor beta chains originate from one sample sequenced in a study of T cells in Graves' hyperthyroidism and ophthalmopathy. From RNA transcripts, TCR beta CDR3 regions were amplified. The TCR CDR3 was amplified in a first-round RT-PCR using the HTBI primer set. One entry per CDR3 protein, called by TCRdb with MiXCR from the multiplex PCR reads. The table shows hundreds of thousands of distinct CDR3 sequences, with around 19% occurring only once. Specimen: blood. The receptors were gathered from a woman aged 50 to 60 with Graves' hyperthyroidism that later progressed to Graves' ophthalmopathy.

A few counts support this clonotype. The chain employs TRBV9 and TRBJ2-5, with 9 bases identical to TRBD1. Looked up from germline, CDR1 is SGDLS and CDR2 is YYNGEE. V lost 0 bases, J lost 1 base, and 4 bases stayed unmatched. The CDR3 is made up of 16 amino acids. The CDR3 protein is CASSVAGQGTQETQYF. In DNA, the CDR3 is TGTGCCAGCAGCGTAGCGGGACAGGGCACCCAAGAGACCCAGTACTTC.

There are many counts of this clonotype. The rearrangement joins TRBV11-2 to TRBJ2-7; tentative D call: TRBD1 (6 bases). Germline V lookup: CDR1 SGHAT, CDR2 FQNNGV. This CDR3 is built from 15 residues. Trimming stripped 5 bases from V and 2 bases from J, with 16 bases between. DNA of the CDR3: TGTGCCAGCAGCCAAGCCCAGGGGCAGGCCTACGAGCAGTACTTC. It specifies CASSQAQGQAYEQYF.

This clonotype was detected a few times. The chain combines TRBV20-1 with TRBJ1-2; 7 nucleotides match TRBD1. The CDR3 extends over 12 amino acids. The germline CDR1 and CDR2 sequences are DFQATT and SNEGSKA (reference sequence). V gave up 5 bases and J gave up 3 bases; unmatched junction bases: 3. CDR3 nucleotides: TGCAGTGCTCCTGACAGGGACTATGGCTACACCTTC. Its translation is CSAPDRDYGYTF.

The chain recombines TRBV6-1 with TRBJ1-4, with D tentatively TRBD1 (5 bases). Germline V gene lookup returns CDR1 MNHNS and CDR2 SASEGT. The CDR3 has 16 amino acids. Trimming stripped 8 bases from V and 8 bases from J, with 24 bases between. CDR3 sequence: CASLVLDSPSNEKLFF. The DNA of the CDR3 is TGTGCCAGCCTAGTCCTCGACAGCCCGTCGAACGAAAAACTGTTTTTT.

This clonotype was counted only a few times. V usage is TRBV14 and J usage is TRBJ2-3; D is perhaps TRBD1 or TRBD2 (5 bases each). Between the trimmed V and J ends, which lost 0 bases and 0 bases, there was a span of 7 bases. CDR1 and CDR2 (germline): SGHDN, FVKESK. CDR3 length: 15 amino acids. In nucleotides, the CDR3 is TGTGCCAGCAGCCAAGACGGGGCGAGCACAGATACGCAGTATTTT. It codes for CASSQDGASTDTQYF.

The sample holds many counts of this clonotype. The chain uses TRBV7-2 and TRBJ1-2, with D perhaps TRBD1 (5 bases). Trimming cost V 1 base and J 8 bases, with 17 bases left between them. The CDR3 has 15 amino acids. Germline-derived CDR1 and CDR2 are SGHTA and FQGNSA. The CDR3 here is CASSLDRSSGRGYTF. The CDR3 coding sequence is TGTGCCAGCAGCTTAGACAGGTCCTCCGGGAGGGGCTACACCTTC.

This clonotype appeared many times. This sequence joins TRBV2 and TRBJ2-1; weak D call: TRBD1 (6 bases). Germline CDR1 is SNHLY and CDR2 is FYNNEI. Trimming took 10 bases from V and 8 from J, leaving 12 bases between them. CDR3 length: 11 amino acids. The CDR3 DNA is TGTGCCACCACAGGGACACATGAGCAGTTCTTC. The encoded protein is CATTGTHEQFF.

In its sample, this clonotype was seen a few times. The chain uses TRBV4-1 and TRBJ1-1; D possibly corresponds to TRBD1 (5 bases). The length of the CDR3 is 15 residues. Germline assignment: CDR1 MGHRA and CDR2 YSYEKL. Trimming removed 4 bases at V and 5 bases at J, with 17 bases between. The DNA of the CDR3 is TGCGCCAGCAGCCCAACCAGGGCCGGAGCGACTGAAGCTTTCTTT. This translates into CASSPTRAGATEAFF.

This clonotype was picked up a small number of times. CDR3 coding DNA: TGTGCCAGCAGCCAGGGACTGGGCCTTAGCACAGATACGCAGTATTTT. This codes for CASSQGLGLSTDTQYF. The chain couples TRBV3-1 to TRBJ2-3, with TRBD2 as a possible D gene (6 bases). CDR1 and CDR2 from the germline V gene are LGHDT and YNNKEL (reference sequence). V lost 3 bases and J lost 0, with 13 bases in between. The CDR3 covers 16 residues.